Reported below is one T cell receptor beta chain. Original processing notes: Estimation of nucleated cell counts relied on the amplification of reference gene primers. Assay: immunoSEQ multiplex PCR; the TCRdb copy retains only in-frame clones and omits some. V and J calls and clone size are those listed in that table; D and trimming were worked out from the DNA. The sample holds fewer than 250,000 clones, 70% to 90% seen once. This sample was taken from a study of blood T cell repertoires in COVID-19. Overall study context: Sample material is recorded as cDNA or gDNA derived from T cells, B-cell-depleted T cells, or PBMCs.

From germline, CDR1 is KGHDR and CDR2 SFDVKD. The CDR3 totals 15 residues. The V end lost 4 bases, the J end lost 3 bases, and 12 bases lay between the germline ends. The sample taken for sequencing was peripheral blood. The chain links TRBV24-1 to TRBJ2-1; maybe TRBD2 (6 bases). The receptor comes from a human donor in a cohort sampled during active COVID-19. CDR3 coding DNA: TGTGCCACCAGTGAAACGGGGGACCTCTACAATGAGCAGTTCTTC. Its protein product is CATSETGDLYNEQFF.